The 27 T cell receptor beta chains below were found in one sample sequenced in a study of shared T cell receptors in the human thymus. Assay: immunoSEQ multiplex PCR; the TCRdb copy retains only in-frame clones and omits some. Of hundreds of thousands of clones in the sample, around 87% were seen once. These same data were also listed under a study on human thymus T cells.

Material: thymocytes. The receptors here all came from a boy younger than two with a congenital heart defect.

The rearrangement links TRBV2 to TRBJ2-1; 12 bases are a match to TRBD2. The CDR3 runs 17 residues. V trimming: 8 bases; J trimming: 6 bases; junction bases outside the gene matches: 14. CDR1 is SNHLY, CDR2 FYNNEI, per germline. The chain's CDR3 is CASGGPGLAGPGNEQFF. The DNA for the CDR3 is TGTGCCAGCGGGGGACCGGGACTAGCGGGCCCCGGCAATGAGCAGTTCTTC.

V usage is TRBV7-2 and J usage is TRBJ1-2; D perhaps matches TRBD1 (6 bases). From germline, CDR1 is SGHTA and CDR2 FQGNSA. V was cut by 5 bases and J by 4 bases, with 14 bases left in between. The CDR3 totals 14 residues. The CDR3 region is CASSREGEGYGYTF. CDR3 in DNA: TGTGCCAGCAGCCGGGAGGGGGAGGGCTATGGCTACACCTTC.

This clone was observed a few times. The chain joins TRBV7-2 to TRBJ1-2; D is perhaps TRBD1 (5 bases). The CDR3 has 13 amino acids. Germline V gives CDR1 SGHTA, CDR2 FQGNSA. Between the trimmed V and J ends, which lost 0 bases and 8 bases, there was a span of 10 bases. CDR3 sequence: CASSLAAGRGYTF. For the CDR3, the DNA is TGTGCCAGCAGCTTAGCAGCAGGGCGGGGCTACACCTTC.

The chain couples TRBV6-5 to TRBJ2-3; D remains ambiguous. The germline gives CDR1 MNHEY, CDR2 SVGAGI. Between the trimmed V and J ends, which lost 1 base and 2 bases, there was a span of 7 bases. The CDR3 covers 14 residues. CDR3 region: CASSYYDSTDTQYF. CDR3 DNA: TGTGCCAGCAGTTACTACGACTCCACAGATACGCAGTATTTT.

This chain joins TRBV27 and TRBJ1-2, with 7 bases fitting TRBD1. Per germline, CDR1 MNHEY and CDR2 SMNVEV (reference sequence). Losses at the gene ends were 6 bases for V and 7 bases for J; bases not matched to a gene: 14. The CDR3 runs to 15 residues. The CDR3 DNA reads TGTGCCAGCAGCAACTCAGTCACAGGGGCGGGTGGCTACACCTTC. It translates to CASSNSVTGAGGYTF.

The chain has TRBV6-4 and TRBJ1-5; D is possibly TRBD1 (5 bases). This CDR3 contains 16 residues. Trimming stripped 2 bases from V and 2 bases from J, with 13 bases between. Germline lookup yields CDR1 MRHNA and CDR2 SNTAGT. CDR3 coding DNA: TGTGCCAGCAGTGACGAGGGGTGGGGGGGCAATCAGCCCCAGCATTTT. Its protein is CASSDEGWGGNQPQHF.

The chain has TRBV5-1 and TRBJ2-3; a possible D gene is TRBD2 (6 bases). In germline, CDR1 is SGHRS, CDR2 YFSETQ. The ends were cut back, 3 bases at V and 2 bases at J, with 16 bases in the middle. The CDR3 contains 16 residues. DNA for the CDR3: TGCGCCAGCAGCTCCGGGACTGATCCTCTCACAGATACGCAGTATTTT. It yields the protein CASSSGTDPLTDTQYF.

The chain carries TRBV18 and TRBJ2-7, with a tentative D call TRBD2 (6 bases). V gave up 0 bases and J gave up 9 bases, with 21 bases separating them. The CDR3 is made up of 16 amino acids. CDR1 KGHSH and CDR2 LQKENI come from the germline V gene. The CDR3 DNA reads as TGTGCCAGCTCACCACCGGTGAGGGCAGGACTATCCGGGCAGTACTTC. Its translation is CASSPPVRAGLSGQYF.

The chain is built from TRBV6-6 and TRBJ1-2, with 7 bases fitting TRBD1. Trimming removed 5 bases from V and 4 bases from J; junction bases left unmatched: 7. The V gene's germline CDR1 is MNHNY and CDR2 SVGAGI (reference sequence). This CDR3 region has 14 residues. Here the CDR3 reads CASSPPGTAYGYTF. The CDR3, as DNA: TGTGCCAGCAGTCCCCCCGGGACAGCCTATGGCTACACCTTC.

The CDR3 DNA sequence: TGTGCCAGCAGCTTAGCGGGAGGAGACAATGAGCAGTTCTTC. It is translated as CASSLAGGDNEQFF. The chain is built from TRBV5-6 and TRBJ2-1; the match to TRBD2 covers 9 bases. CDR3 length equals 14 residues. After removal of 2 bases from V and 5 bases from J, the junction contained 2 bases not matched to a gene. From germline, CDR1 is SGHDT and CDR2 YYEEEE. Together with reference TRBV5-6 and TRBJ2-1, the CDR3 gives the full variable domain: DAGVTQSPTHLIKTRGQQVTLRCSPKSGHDTVSWYQQALGQGPQFIFQYYEEEERQRGNFPDRFSGHQFPNYSSELNVNALLLGDSALYLCASSLAGGDNEQFFGPGTRLTVL.

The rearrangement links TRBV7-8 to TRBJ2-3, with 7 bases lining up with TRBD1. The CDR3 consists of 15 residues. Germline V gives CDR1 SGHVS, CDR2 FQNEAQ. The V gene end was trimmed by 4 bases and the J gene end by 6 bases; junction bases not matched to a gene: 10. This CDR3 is CASSYTTGMYDTQYF. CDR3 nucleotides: TGTGCCAGCAGCTACACGACAGGGATGTACGATACGCAGTATTTT. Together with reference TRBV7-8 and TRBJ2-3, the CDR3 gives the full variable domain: GAGVSQSPRYKVAKRGQDVALRCDPISGHVSLFWYQQALGQGPEFLTYFQNEAQLDKSGLPSDRFFAERPEGSVSTLKIQRTQQEDSAVYLCASSYTTGMYDTQYFGPGTRLTVL.

DNA for the CDR3: TGTGCCAGCCCCCTTCCGGGATCCTACGAGCAGTACTTC. Its protein is CASPLPGSYEQYF. This chain uses TRBV11-2 with TRBJ2-7, with D perhaps matching TRBD2 (5 bases). The CDR3 spans 13 residues. V was cut by 8 bases and J by 1 base, with 12 bases left in between. Germline V CDR1 and CDR2: SGHAT, FQNNGV.

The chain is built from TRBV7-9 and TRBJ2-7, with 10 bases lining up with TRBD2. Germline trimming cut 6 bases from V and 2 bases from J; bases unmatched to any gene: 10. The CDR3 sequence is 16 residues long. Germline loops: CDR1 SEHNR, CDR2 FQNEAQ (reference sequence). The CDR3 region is CASSDPGLATTYEQYF. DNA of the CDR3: TGTGCCAGCAGTGATCCGGGACTAGCGACCACCTACGAGCAGTACTTC.

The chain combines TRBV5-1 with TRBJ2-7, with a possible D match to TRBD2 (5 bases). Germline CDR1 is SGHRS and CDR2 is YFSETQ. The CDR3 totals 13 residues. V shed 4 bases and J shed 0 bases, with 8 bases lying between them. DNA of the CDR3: TGCGCCAGCAGCGGACTGTTCTCCTACGAGCAGTACTTC. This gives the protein CASSGLFSYEQYF.

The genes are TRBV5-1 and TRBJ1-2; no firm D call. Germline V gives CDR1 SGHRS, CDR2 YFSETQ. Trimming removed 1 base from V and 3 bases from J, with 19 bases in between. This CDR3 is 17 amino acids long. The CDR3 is CASSLSGHGGGDYGYTF. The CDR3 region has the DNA TGCGCCAGCAGCTTGTCCGGGCACGGCGGCGGGGACTATGGCTACACCTTC.

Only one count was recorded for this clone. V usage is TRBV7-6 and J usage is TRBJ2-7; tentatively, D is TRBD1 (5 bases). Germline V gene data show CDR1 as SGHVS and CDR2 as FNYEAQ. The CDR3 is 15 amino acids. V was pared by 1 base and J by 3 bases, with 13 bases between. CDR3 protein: CASSLGAKGIYEQYF. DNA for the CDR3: TGTGCCAGCAGCTTAGGGGCCAAGGGGATCTACGAGCAGTACTTC.

In DNA form, the CDR3 reads TGTGCCAGCTACGAAAGGGGACAGGAAAGATCTGGGGCCAACGTCCTGACTTTC. Amino acids: CASYERGQERSGANVLTF. V is TRBV18 and J is TRBJ2-6; 8 positions match TRBD1. The germline CDR1 and CDR2 sequences are KGHSH and LQKENI. V lost 7 bases and J lost 1; bases outside the gene matches: 12. The CDR3 is 18 amino acids.

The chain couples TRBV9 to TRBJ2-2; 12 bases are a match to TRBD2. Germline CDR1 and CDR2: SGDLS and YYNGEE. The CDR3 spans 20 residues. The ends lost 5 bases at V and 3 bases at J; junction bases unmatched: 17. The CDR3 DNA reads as TGTGCCAGCAGACAGATCCCGGGACTAGCGGGCTTGTGGGACACCGGGGAGCTGTTTTTT. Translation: CASRQIPGLAGLWDTGELFF.

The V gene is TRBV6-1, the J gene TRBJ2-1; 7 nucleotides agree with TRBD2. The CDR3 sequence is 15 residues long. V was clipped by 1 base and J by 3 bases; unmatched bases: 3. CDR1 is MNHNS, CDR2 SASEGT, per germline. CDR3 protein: CASSEVASGYNEQFF. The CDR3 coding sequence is TGTGCCAGCAGTGAAGTCGCTAGCGGCTACAATGAGCAGTTCTTC.

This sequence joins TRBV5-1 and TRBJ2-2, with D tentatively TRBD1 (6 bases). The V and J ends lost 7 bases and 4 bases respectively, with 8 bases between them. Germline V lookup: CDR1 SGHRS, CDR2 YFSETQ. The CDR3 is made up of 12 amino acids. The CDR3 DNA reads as TGCGCCAGCCGGACAGTCACCGGGGAGCTGTTTTTT. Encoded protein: CASRTVTGELFF. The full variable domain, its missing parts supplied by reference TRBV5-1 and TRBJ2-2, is KAGVTQTPRYLIKTRGQQVTLSCSPISGHRSVSWYQQTPGQGLQFLFEYFSETQRNKGNFPGRFSGRQFSNSRSEMNVSTLELGDSALYLCASRTVTGELFFGEGSRLTVL.

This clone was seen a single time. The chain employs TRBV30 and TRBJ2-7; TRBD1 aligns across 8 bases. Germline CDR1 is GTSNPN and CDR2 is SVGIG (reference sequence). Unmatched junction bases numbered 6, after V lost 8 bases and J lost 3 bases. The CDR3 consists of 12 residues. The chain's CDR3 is CAQGAGNYEQYF. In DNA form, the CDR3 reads TGTGCCCAGGGGGCAGGGAACTACGAGCAGTACTTC. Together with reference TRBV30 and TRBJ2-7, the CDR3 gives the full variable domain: SQTIHQWPATLVQPVGSPLSLECTVEGTSNPNLYWYRQAAGRGLQLLFYSVGIGQISSEVPQNLSASRPQDRQFILSSKKLLLSDSGFYLCAQGAGNYEQYFGPGTRLTVT.

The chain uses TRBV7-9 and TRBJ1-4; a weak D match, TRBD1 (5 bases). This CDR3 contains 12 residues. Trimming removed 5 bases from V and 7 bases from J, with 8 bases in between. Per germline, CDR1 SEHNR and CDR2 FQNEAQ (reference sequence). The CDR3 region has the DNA TGTGCCAGCAGCCGTACAGGTGAAAAACTGTTTTTT. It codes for CASSRTGEKLFF.

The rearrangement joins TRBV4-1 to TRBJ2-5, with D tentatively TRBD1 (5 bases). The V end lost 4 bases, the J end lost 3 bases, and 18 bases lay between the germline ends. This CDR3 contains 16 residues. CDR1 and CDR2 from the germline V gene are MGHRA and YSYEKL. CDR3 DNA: TGCGCCAGCAGCCGACGACCAGGGCTTGGGGAAGAGACCCAGTACTTC. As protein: CASSRRPGLGEETQYF.

CDR3 nucleotide sequence: TGTGCCAGCAGTTACTCAGCGGGCGAGATGAACACTGAAGCTTTCTTT. Translating gives CASSYSAGEMNTEAFF. This chain uses TRBV6-5 with TRBJ1-1; the D is unclear. Germline lookup yields CDR1 MNHEY and CDR2 SVGAGI. V was pared by 0 bases and J by 0 bases, with 11 bases between. This CDR3 region has 16 residues.

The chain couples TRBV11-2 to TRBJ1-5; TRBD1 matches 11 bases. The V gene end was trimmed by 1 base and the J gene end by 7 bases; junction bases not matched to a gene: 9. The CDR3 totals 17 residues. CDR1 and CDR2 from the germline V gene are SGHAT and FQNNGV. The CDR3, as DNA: TGTGCCAGCAGCTTAGGGGGGGACAGGGGGACAAGACAGCCCCAGCATTTT. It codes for CASSLGGDRGTRQPQHF.

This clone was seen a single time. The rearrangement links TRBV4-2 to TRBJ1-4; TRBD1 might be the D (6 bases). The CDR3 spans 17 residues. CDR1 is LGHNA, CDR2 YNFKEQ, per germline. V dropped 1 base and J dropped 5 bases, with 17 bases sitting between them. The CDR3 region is CASSQGLDGGRNEKLFF. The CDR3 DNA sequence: TGTGCCAGCAGCCAAGGTTTAGACGGGGGGCGAAATGAAAAACTGTTTTTT.

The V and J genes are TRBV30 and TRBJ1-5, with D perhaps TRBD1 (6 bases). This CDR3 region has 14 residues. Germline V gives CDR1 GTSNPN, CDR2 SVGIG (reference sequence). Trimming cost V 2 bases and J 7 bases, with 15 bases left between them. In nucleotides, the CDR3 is TGTGCCTGGAGTCCCGGACAGAAGAGGCAGCCCCAGCATTTT. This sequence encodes CAWSPGQKRQPQHF.